This TCR beta chain was found in a study of T cells in localized non-small cell lung cancer. This clone was counted once. What it recognizes is unknown. CDR1 is SGHVS, CDR2 FNYEAQ, per germline. The CDR3 length is 13 residues. Trimming pared 1 base from V and 4 bases from J, leaving 5 bases between. TCRdb's table, derived via immunoSEQ multiplex PCR, lists solely in-frame clones and lacks some. The table lists around 41,000 clones, 85% to 90% of them singletons, with more than 6% in the top ten. General study findings and limits: Heterogeneity remains possible because sequencing was limited to only one tumor region.

Sequenced material: peripheral blood, taken before any cancer treatment. This TCR derives from a woman aged 18-55 years with stage III lung adenocarcinoma. V gene TRBV7-6 combines with J gene TRBJ2-1, with unresolved D. CDR3 loop: CASSLGIYNEQFF. Here the CDR3 DNA reads TGTGCCAGCAGCTTAGGGATTTACAATGAGCAGTTCTTC.